This TCR beta chain emerged from a study of blood T cells in healthy people across ages. Whole-study results and caveats: Significant beta diversity loss was already apparent by age approximately 37, declining roughly linearly.

Germline lookup yields CDR1 SGHRS and CDR2 YFSETQ. The junction had 7 bases not matched to a gene; V was cut back by 4 bases and J by 0 bases. The CDR3 totals 15 residues. This clonotype appeared a few times. What it binds is unknown. A second PCR, run for about 7 to 11 cycles, used a sample-barcoded 5' primer plus a J-beta primer mix. Researchers report that a template-switch adaptor with 12 random nucleotides tagged each cDNA molecule. TCRdb called the 5' RACE reads again in MiXCR, with one record for every CDR3 protein. This sample yields about 760,000 distinct CDR3 sequences, of which roughly 50% are seen a single time; 20% to 30% belongs to the top ten.

Sequencing was performed on blood. This clonotype was sampled from a middle-aged man in good health. The chain has TRBV5-1 and TRBJ2-7; TRBD1 matches at 7 bases. The CDR3 nucleotides read TGCGCCAGCAGCCCAAGACAGGGAAGCTCCTACGAGCAGTACTTC. Amino acid sequence: CASSPRQGSSYEQYF.